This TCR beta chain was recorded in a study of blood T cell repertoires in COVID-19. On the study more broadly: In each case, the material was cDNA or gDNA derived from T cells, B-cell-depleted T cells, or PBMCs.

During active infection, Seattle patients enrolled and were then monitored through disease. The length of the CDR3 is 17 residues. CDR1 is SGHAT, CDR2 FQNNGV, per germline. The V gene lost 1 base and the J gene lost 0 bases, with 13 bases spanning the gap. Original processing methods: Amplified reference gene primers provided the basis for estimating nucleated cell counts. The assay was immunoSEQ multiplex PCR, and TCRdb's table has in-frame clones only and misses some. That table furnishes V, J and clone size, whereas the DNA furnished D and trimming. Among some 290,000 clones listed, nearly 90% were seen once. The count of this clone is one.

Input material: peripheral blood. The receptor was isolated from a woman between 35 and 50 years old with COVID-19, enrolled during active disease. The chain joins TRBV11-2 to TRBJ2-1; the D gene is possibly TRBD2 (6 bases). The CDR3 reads CASSLVSGGSSYNEQFF. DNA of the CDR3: TGTGCCAGCAGCTTAGTCTCTGGAGGGAGCTCCTACAATGAGCAGTTCTTC.